One sample yielded the 26 T cell receptor beta chains listed below, sequenced in a study of regulatory T cells in long-lasting Graves disease. As for time point: newly diagnosed GD, antithyroid drugs for less than 3 months. PBMC RNA was the source of the TCR library. TCR beta libraries were built with iRepertoire HTBI primers and Arm-PCR of CDR3 regions. Each CDR3 protein is one row after TCRdb ran MiXCR on the multiplex PCR reads. Of approximately 310,000 distinct CDR3 sequences in the sample, 18% were seen once. The sequenced sample was peripheral blood mononuclear cells (PBMCs), obtained at new diagnosis, from a patient treated with antithyroid drugs. The receptors were sampled from a female donor with Graves disease.

This clonotype was detected ten times or more. The chain is built from TRBV28 and TRBJ2-7; 8 bases match TRBD2. The CDR3 runs to 14 residues. J gave up 2 bases and V 3 bases, and 3 bases lay outside the gene matches. Germline CDR1 reads MDHEN; CDR2 reads SYDVKM. The DNA for the CDR3 is TGTGCCAGCAGTTTGGCGGGAGGAACCTACGAGCAGTACTTC. Its protein product is CASSLAGGTYEQYF.

The CDR3 nucleotides are TGTGCCACCAGCCCCTCCGAGGGATCGGACATTCAGTACTTC. Protein: CATSPSEGSDIQYF. The chain recombines TRBV15 with TRBJ2-4, with D perhaps matching TRBD2 (5 bases). This CDR3 is 14 amino acids long. The germline V and J ends were trimmed by 5 bases and 8 bases, with 16 bases remaining between them. Germline loops: CDR1 LNHNV, CDR2 YYDKDF (reference sequence).

There are many counts of this clonotype. V is TRBV7-6 and J is TRBJ2-5; D not certain. The CDR3 sequence is 13 residues long. V lost 5 bases and J lost 1, with 8 bases in between. From germline, CDR1 is SGHVS and CDR2 FNYEAQ. The CDR3, as DNA: TGTGCCAGCAGCCCCCCAGTCCAAGAGACCCAGTACTTC. This sequence encodes CASSPPVQETQYF.

This clonotype has at least ten counts. This sequence joins TRBV28 and TRBJ1-2; D unclear. There are 13 residues in the CDR3. Per germline, CDR1 MDHEN and CDR2 SYDVKM. With 6 bases removed from V and 4 bases from J, the gap between germline ends came to 12 bases. The CDR3 DNA is TGTGCCAGCAGGAGATCTTACCTCTATGGCTACACCTTC. Translation gives CASRRSYLYGYTF.

This clonotype was detected many times. The chain has TRBV5-6 and TRBJ2-1; TRBD1 agrees at 9 bases. V lost 4 bases and J lost 7; bases outside the gene matches: 9. Germline CDR1 SGHDT, CDR2 YYEEEE. The CDR3 consists of 15 residues. CDR3 amino acids: CASSRPGTGWNEQFF. The CDR3 DNA sequence: TGTGCCAGCAGCCGTCCCGGGACAGGGTGGAATGAGCAGTTCTTC.

J is TRBJ2-6 and V is TRBV12-3 or TRBV12-4; unclear D gene. V lost 4 bases to trimming and J lost 1 base, with 11 bases between them. CDR3 length: 16 amino acids. The CDR3 here is CASSSSGWSGANVLTF. CDR3 in DNA: TGTGCCAGCAGTTCGTCAGGATGGTCTGGGGCCAACGTCCTGACTTTC.

At least ten counts were recorded for this clonotype. The junction does not match germline at one end; this may be a read error. This chain joins TRBV6-5 and TRBJ1-1, with 10 bases matching TRBD1. The CDR3 sequence is 20 residues long. The germline V gene encodes CDR1 MNHEY and CDR2 SVGAGI. The CDR3 sequence is CASSYGTGASSRLINTETFF. CDR3 nucleotides: TGTGCCAGCAGTTACGGGACAGGGGCTTCGTCCAGGCTAATCAACACTGAAACTTTCTTT.

This clonotype was counted only a few times. V and J are TRBV20-1 and TRBJ2-5, with 11 bases identical to TRBD2. J lost 2 bases, V lost 7 bases, and 6 bases had no gene match. CDR1 and CDR2 from the germline V gene are DFQATT and SNEGSKA (reference sequence). The CDR3 runs to 14 residues. Here the CDR3 reads CSVVGTSGQETQYF. The CDR3 nucleotides read TGCAGTGTCGTGGGGACTAGCGGTCAAGAGACCCAGTACTTC.

Ten or more counts support this clonotype. The chain recombines TRBV28 with TRBJ1-2, with D possibly being TRBD1 (5 bases). Trimming shortened V by 2 bases and J by 13 bases, and 11 bases separated the two germline ends. Germline CDR1 MDHEN, CDR2 SYDVKM. The CDR3 has 11 residues. CDR3 DNA sequence: TGTGCCAGCAGTTTAGTGGGGGTTGCCACCTTC. This translates into CASSLVGVATF.

This chain uses TRBV7-6 with TRBJ2-7; 7 nucleotides agree with TRBD1. V trimming: 4 bases; J trimming: 5 bases; junction bases outside the gene matches: 11. This CDR3 spans 15 amino acids. CDR1 and CDR2 (germline): SGHVS, FNYEAQ. CDR3 amino acids: CASSSHKTGIDEQYF. The DNA of the CDR3 is TGTGCCAGCAGCTCTCATAAGACAGGGATAGACGAGCAGTACTTC.

The CDR3, as DNA: TGTGCCAGCAGCTTAACTGGCTCTAGCGGGAGGCCAGCCTACAATGAGCAGTTCTTC. This encodes CASSLTGSSGRPAYNEQFF. The chain couples TRBV7-3 to TRBJ2-1, with TRBD2 matching 11 bases. CDR3 size: 19 residues. CDR1 and CDR2 from the germline V gene are SGHTA and FQGTGA. V was pared by 0 bases and J by 2 bases, with 9 bases of the junction left unmatched.

The sample holds a few counts of this clonotype. The rearrangement joins TRBV29-1 to TRBJ2-1; 11 positions match TRBD2. CDR1 SQVTM and CDR2 ANQGSEA come from the germline V gene. The CDR3 has 13 residues. Losses at the gene ends were 1 base for V and 9 bases for J; bases not matched to a gene: 2. CDR3 region: CSVEATSGGEQFF. DNA of the CDR3: TGCAGCGTTGAAGCTACTAGCGGGGGTGAGCAGTTCTTC.

This clonotype was seen many times. The rearrangement joins TRBV27 to TRBJ1-5; 7 bases are a match to TRBD1. The CDR3 runs to 14 residues. Germline V gene sequence: CDR1 MNHEY, CDR2 SMNVEV (reference sequence). J gave up 1 base and V 6 bases, and 3 bases lay outside the gene matches. CDR3 in amino acids: CASSETGSNQPQHF. As DNA, the CDR3 is TGTGCCAGCAGCGAGACAGGGAGCAATCAGCCCCAGCATTTT.

This clonotype was seen a handful of times. V is TRBV7-3 and J is TRBJ2-7, with D uncertain. Germline loops: CDR1 SGHTA, CDR2 FQGTGA. Trimming pared 2 bases from V and 5 bases from J, leaving 13 bases between. The CDR3 length is 14 residues. The CDR3 DNA is TGTGCCAGCAGCTTAGGGGTAGTCGGCGACGAGCAGTACTTC. It specifies CASSLGVVGDEQYF.

There are many counts of this clonotype. V is TRBV20-1 and J is TRBJ2-1; unclear D gene. The CDR3 runs to 11 residues. The V gene lost 3 bases and the J gene lost 10 bases, with 10 bases spanning the gap. The germline gives CDR1 DFQATT, CDR2 SNEGSKA (reference sequence). CDR3 in amino acids: CSASPNGEQFF. The CDR3 DNA sequence: TGCAGTGCTAGCCCCAATGGGGAGCAGTTCTTC.

This clonotype was observed a few times. CDR3 in amino acids: CASSQSSGAKNIQYF. The CDR3 DNA follows: TGTGCCAGCAGCCAATCCTCGGGGGCCAAAAACATTCAGTACTTC. The gene calls are TRBV16 and TRBJ2-4; a weak D match, TRBD2 (5 bases). Germline V gene data show CDR1 as KGHSY and CDR2 as FQNENV. V shed 0 bases and J shed 1 base, with 7 bases lying between them. This CDR3 has 15 residues.

The chain is built from TRBV28 and TRBJ2-3; D not certain. Between the trimmed V and J ends, which lost 6 bases and 0 bases, there was a span of 13 bases. The germline V gene has CDR1 MDHEN and CDR2 SYDVKM. The CDR3 runs 15 residues. This CDR3 is CASSTPAESTDTQYF. DNA for the CDR3: TGTGCCAGCAGCACCCCGGCCGAGAGCACAGATACGCAGTATTTT.

For this clonotype: A much larger clone differs from this one at a single base, so this may be a read error. The chain recombines TRBV11-1 with TRBJ2-3; D ambiguous. There are 15 residues in the CDR3. Germline V gives CDR1 SGHAT, CDR2 FQDESV (reference sequence). The CDR3 DNA is TGTGCCAGCAGCCCAGGTGGAATCTCCACAGATAGGCAGTATTTT. Its translation is CASSPGGISTDRQYF.

A word on this clonotype: Because the CDR3 is missing its conserved closing phenylalanine or tryptophan, this is likely a read error. The V and J genes are TRBV30 and TRBJ2-7, with TRBD1 as a possible D gene (5 bases). Trimming stripped 0 bases from V and 4 bases from J, with 13 bases between. The CDR3 length is 14 residues. Germline values: CDR1 GTSNPN, CDR2 SVGIG (reference sequence). The CDR3 loop reads CAWSVGHFLYEQYL. CDR3 coding DNA: TGTGCCTGGAGTGTGGGGCACTTCCTATACGAGCAGTACTTA.

This clonotype was recorded many times. This sequence joins TRBV28 and TRBJ1-2; TRBD1 agrees at 10 bases. This CDR3 region has 18 residues. V lost 8 bases and J lost 0; bases outside the gene matches: 15. The germline V gene has CDR1 MDHEN and CDR2 SYDVKM. CDR3 in amino acids: CASGLPPGQGSSNYGYTF. CDR3 nucleotides: TGTGCCAGCGGGTTACCGCCGGGACAGGGGTCATCTAACTATGGCTACACCTTC.

This clonotype was seen ten or more times. The chain uses TRBV2 and TRBJ2-1, with 7 nucleotides matching TRBD2. With 0 bases clipped from V and 8 bases from J, the junction kept 7 bases outside the gene matches. Germline CDR1 SNHLY, CDR2 FYNNEI. CDR3 size: 15 residues. CDR3 coding DNA: TGTGCCAGCAGTGAAGCGGGAGGGCCAAGCGATGAGCAGTTCTTC. This sequence encodes CASSEAGGPSDEQFF.

This clonotype came up once. A far larger clone is one base from this, pointing to a likely read error. This sequence joins TRBV25-1 and TRBJ1-6; the match to TRBD1 covers 9 bases. Germline V CDR1 and CDR2: MGHDK, SYGVNS. The CDR3 loop spans 12 amino acids. The V segment lost 8 bases and the J segment 10 bases; nucleotides outside the gene matches: 3. CDR3 bases: TGTGCCAGCGACAGGGGGAAATCACCCCTCCACTTT. Translated, it gives CASDRGKSPLHF. Full variable domain (rest looked up from reference TRBV25-1 and TRBJ1-6): EADIYQTPRYLVIGTGKKITLECSQTMGHDKMYWYQQDPGMELHLIHYSYGVNSTEKGDLSSESTVSRIRTEHFPLTLESARPSHTSQYLCASDRGKSPLHFGNGTRLTVT.

This chain links TRBV18 with TRBJ1-3; unclear D gene. Germline V CDR1 and CDR2: KGHSH, LQKENI. V lost 3 bases and J lost 0, with 6 bases in between. This CDR3 has 14 residues. The DNA of the CDR3 is TGTGCCAGCTCACCGGGCAGCTCTGGAAACACCATATATTTT. Amino acids: CASSPGSSGNTIYF.

V usage is TRBV28 and J usage is TRBJ1-2; tentative D call: TRBD1 (5 bases). This CDR3 is 15 amino acids long. V lost 8 bases and J lost 4, with 20 bases in between. Germline CDR1 and CDR2: MDHEN and SYDVKM. The CDR3 DNA follows: TGTGCCAGCCGTCCAGACTCCCAGGGCTTCTATGGCTACACCTTC. Residues: CASRPDSQGFYGYTF.

This clonotype was counted at least ten times. This chain links TRBV3-1 with TRBJ2-1, with 7 bases that match TRBD2. J gave up 8 bases and V 3 bases, and 4 bases lay outside the gene matches. CDR3 length: 13 amino acids. CDR1 LGHDT and CDR2 YNNKEL come from the germline V gene (reference sequence). The CDR3 is CASSQFAGDEQFF. CDR3 sequence (DNA): TGTGCCAGCAGCCAGTTTGCGGGAGATGAGCAGTTCTTC.

The chain uses TRBV29-1 and TRBJ2-7; weak D call: TRBD1 (6 bases). CDR1 is SQVTM and CDR2 is ANQGSEA in the germline V gene. The V end was cut by 4 bases, the J end by 6 bases, with 13 bases between. The CDR3 length is 12 residues. The CDR3 DNA is TGCAGCGTTGTGACAGGCCGGAGCGAGCAGTACTTC. Protein: CSVVTGRSEQYF.